Following are 4 T cell receptor beta chains from one sample sequenced in a study of Graves' ophthalmopathy and Graves' hyperthyroidism. Amplified material comprised TCR beta CDR3 regions derived from RNA transcripts. Scientists carried out first-round RT-PCR using HTBI primers and then a second-round multiplex PCR. TCRdb called the multiplex PCR reads again in MiXCR, with one record for every CDR3 protein. The data contain 620,000 or so distinct CDR3 sequences, about a fifth of them seen just once; the ten biggest clones take up about 6.6%. The specimen was peripheral blood. All receptors come from a woman aged 18-29 years with stable Graves' hyperthyroidism. Some clones in this sample may be carry-over from other donors' samples.

This clonotype was counted many times. The CDR3 region has the DNA TGTGCCAGCAGCCACCAGGTAGCTTACGAGCAGTACTTC. It specifies CASSHQVAYEQYF. The rearrangement uses TRBV7-2 and TRBJ2-7; D remains ambiguous. Trimming took off 5 bases at V and 4 bases at J, with 12 bases between the two ends. The CDR3 runs to 13 residues. Germline V gene lookup returns CDR1 SGHTA and CDR2 FQGNSA.

This clonotype has a count of ten or more. This chain links TRBV6-5 with TRBJ2-7, with D unclear. CDR1 MNHEY and CDR2 SVGAGI come from the germline V gene. Trimming took off 9 bases at V and 3 bases at J, with 12 bases between the two ends. The CDR3 runs 12 residues. CDR3 sequence reads: CASTAFGYEQYF. CDR3 bases: TGTGCCAGTACAGCATTCGGCTACGAGCAGTACTTC.

Many counts were recorded for this clonotype. The chain is built from TRBV29-1 and TRBJ1-2; a possible D gene is TRBD1 (5 bases). The CDR3 is 13 residues long. V was pared by 4 bases and J by 1 base, with 10 bases between. Germline CDR1 is SQVTM and CDR2 is ANQGSEA. CDR3 bases: TGCAGCGTTGGGGCAGGGAGTAACTATGGCTACACCTTC. Translating it yields CSVGAGSNYGYTF.

Many counts were recorded for this clonotype. This chain uses TRBV12-3 or TRBV12-4 with TRBJ1-5, with D maybe TRBD1 (6 bases). The CDR3 spans 14 residues. Trimming cost V 6 bases and J 3 bases, with 12 bases left between them. DNA of the CDR3: TGTGCCAGCAGCCACCGACAGGACAATCAGCCCCAGCATTTT. It is translated as CASSHRQDNQPQHF.